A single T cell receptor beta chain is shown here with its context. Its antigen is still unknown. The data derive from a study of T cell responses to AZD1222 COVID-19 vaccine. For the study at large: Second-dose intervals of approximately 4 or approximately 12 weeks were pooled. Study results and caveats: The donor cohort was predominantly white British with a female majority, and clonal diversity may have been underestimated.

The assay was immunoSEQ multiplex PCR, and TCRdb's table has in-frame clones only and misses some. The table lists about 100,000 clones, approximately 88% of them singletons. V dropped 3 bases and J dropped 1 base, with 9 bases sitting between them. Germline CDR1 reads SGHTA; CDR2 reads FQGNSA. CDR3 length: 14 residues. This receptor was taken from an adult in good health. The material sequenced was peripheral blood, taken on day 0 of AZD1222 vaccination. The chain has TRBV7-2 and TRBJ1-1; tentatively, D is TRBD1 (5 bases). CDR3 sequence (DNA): TGTGCCAGCAGCTTCCTCGGGGGGAACACTGAAGCTTTCTTT. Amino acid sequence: CASSFLGGNTEAFF.